Below, 27 T cell receptor beta chains from the same sample are listed, as sequenced in a study of T cells in Graves' hyperthyroidism and ophthalmopathy (dated by TCRdb to 2018 to 2020). Library construction relied on multiplex PCR. Instrument used: Illumina HiSeq 2000. TCR beta CDR3 regions were amplified from RNA transcripts. The first round of RT-PCR for the TCR CDR3 was performed with the HTBI primer set and the Qiagen OneStep RT-PCR kit. The public reads were quality trimmed at Q25 with fastp and then assembled into clones with MiXCR by TCRdb, keeping productive beta chains. Every distinct CDR3 protein forms one entry, paired with its most common genes and DNA. The sample data list roughly 350,000 distinct CDR3 sequences, and approximately 14% of these were observed just once. The ten largest clones take up around 32% of the sample. The source material was blood. The receptors were sampled from a woman aged 40 to 55 with Graves' ophthalmopathy.

This clonotype was seen repeatedly, ten times or more. CDR3 region: CSASPQQETQYF. Here the CDR3 DNA reads TGCAGTGCTAGTCCGCAACAAGAGACCCAGTACTTC. The rearrangement joins TRBV20-1 to TRBJ2-5; no firm D call. Deletions cut 3 bases from V and 2 bases from J, with 7 bases between. The germline V gene encodes CDR1 DFQATT and CDR2 SNEGSKA (reference sequence). This CDR3 contains 12 residues.

Note on this clonotype: An end of the junction differs from the germline gene, which may be a read error. The chain is built from TRBV3-1 and TRBJ1-1, with 7 bases that match TRBD1. CDR3 length: 17 residues. Germline V gene lookup returns CDR1 LGHDT and CDR2 YNNKEL (reference sequence). CDR3 DNA sequence: TGTGCCAGCAGCCAAGATCTTAGGGGGCGCACGCACACTGAAGCTCTCTTT. Its translation is CASSQDLRGRTHTEALF.

This clonotype appeared many times. The V and J genes are TRBV10-3 and TRBJ1-1, with unresolved D. Germline assignment: CDR1 ENHRY and CDR2 SYGVKD. The CDR3 extends over 11 amino acids. The germline V and J ends were trimmed by 9 bases and 5 bases, with 10 bases remaining between them. In nucleotides, the CDR3 is TGTGCCATAGGGCCGGGGACTGAAGCTTTCTTT. Protein product: CAIGPGTEAFF.

This clonotype has just a few counts. The rearrangement joins TRBV9 to TRBJ2-7; D might be TRBD1 (6 bases). The ends were cut back, 1 base at V and 4 bases at J, with 15 bases in the middle. Germline CDR1 SGDLS, CDR2 YYNGEE. This CDR3 has 15 residues. CDR3 bases: TGTGCCAGCAGCGTAAAGGGGGAAAGACCGTACGAGCAGTACTTC. It is translated as CASSVKGERPYEQYF.

This clonotype was observed many times. The chain employs TRBV28 and TRBJ2-3, with 7 bases identical to TRBD1. CDR3 length equals 16 residues. With 1 base clipped from V and 3 bases from J, the junction kept 7 bases outside the gene matches. The germline V gene has CDR1 MDHEN and CDR2 SYDVKM. CDR3 DNA sequence: TGTGCCAGCAGTTTATTAAGGGGGCGAAGGACAGATACGCAGTATTTT. It specifies CASSLLRGRRTDTQYF.

In its sample, this clonotype was seen a few times. The chain is built from TRBV6-1 and TRBJ1-5; D not resolved. CDR1 is MNHNS, CDR2 SASEGT, per germline. This CDR3 spans 14 amino acids. Trimming took 5 bases from V and 3 from J, leaving 11 bases between them. The CDR3 loop is CASSWRGVNQPQHF. The CDR3 nucleotides are TGTGCCAGCAGTTGGCGTGGGGTCAATCAGCCCCAGCATTTT.

This clonotype was counted many times. The chain joins TRBV10-3 to TRBJ2-7; TRBD1 agrees at 8 bases. The V and J ends lost 6 bases and 5 bases, in that order; junction bases with no gene match: 9. The length of the CDR3 is 14 residues. Germline values: CDR1 ENHRY, CDR2 SYGVKD. The CDR3 coding sequence is TGTGCCATCAGATCAGACAGGGGTGGCGACGAGCAGTACTTC. Its protein is CAIRSDRGGDEQYF.

The chain links TRBV20-1 to TRBJ1-6; D gene unclear. In germline, CDR1 is DFQATT, CDR2 SNEGSKA (reference sequence). Trimming removed 4 bases at V and 8 bases at J, with 15 bases between. CDR3 length: 14 amino acids. CDR3 loop: CSATLPGGYSPLHF. CDR3 sequence (DNA): TGCAGTGCTACCTTACCGGGCGGGTATTCACCCCTCCACTTT.

This clonotype occurred once. CDR3 in DNA: TGCGCCAGCAGCCCAGGACTAGCGGGGGGGCCTAACTATGAGCAGTTCTTC. The encoded protein is CASSPGLAGGPNYEQFF. V usage is TRBV5-1 and J usage is TRBJ2-1, with 15 bases fitting TRBD2. The CDR3 length is 17 residues. Unmatched junction bases numbered 10, after V lost 4 bases and J lost 8 bases. Looked up from germline, CDR1 is SGHRS and CDR2 is YFSETQ.

This clonotype was counted ten times or more. This sequence joins TRBV27 and TRBJ2-3; 7 nucleotides line up with TRBD1. V lost 5 bases, J lost 3 bases, and 8 bases stayed unmatched. The CDR3 extends over 15 amino acids. The germline CDR1 and CDR2 sequences are MNHEY and SMNVEV (reference sequence). This CDR3 reads CASSTGQTQTDTQYF. CDR3 DNA: TGTGCCAGCAGTACGGGACAGACCCAAACAGATACGCAGTATTTT.

This clonotype appeared a single time. The J gene is TRBJ2-3, the V gene TRBV27; 10 bases line up with TRBD2. The CDR3 sequence is 15 residues long. Trimming cost V 2 bases and J 5 bases; bases outside gene matches: 4. Germline V lookup: CDR1 MNHEY, CDR2 SMNVEV (reference sequence). The CDR3, as DNA: TGTGCCAGCAGTTTACAACTAGCGGGAATAGATACGCAGTATTTT. It translates to CASSLQLAGIDTQYF.

This clonotype was detected many times. The chain has TRBV28 and TRBJ1-1, with D uncertain. Germline values: CDR1 MDHEN, CDR2 SYDVKM. This CDR3 spans 12 amino acids. Trimming shortened V by 8 bases and J by 4 bases, and 11 bases separated the two germline ends. CDR3: CASAQRGTEAFF. The CDR3 DNA reads as TGTGCCAGCGCTCAGCGAGGCACTGAAGCTTTCTTT.

There are many counts of this clonotype. V usage is TRBV28 and J usage is TRBJ2-4; 9 bases match TRBD2. The length of the CDR3 is 21 residues. Germline CDR1 MDHEN, CDR2 SYDVKM. Trimming at V came to 2 bases and at J to 6 bases, leaving 23 bases not matched to a gene. CDR3 sequence: CASSLRGGRAFLAGQGNIQYF. CDR3 nucleotide sequence: TGTGCCAGCAGTTTACGTGGCGGGAGGGCCTTCCTTGCCGGACAAGGAAACATTCAGTACTTC.

This clonotype has a handful of counts. The rearrangement uses TRBV5-1 and TRBJ1-2; D is uncertain. This CDR3 is 13 amino acids long. Trimming took 2 bases from V and 3 from J, leaving 8 bases between them. Germline V gene sequence: CDR1 SGHRS, CDR2 YFSETQ. The CDR3 DNA is TGCGCCAGCAGCTTTGGTAGTCACTATGGCTACACCTTC. It translates to CASSFGSHYGYTF.

This clonotype was found a few times. This sequence joins TRBV2 and TRBJ2-1; D not resolved. Germline assignment: CDR1 SNHLY and CDR2 FYNNEI. The CDR3 covers 15 residues. The V end was cut by 4 bases, the J end by 0 bases, with 10 bases between. CDR3 region: CASSGTRSSYNEQFF. Written as DNA, the CDR3 is TGTGCCAGCAGTGGAACTCGAAGCTCCTACAATGAGCAGTTCTTC.

The chain links TRBV12-3 or TRBV12-4 to TRBJ1-2; weak D call: TRBD1 (6 bases). The CDR3 contains 13 residues. V was cut by 1 base and J by 6 bases, with 9 bases left in between. Here the CDR3 DNA reads TGTGCCAGCAGTTTAGGGGGGGCAGATGGCTACACCTTC. This codes for CASSLGGADGYTF.

This clonotype was found a few times. This chain joins TRBV4-2 and TRBJ1-2, with a possible D match to TRBD1 (6 bases). This CDR3 region has 16 residues. Per the germline V gene, CDR1 is LGHNA and CDR2 is YNFKEQ. V was pared by 3 bases and J by 4 bases, with 18 bases between. CDR3 sequence: CASSQYRQVGGYGYTF. The DNA of the CDR3 is TGTGCCAGCAGCCAGTATCGACAGGTTGGGGGCTATGGCTACACCTTC.

This clonotype was observed many times. The genes are TRBV20-1 and TRBJ2-3; TRBD2 matches 9 bases. With 5 bases clipped from V and 4 bases from J, the junction kept 4 bases outside the gene matches. Germline V gene lookup returns CDR1 DFQATT and CDR2 SNEGSKA (reference sequence). CDR3 size: 13 residues. Here the CDR3 reads CSAVAGVADTQYF. In DNA form, the CDR3 reads TGCAGTGCTGTAGCGGGAGTCGCAGATACGCAGTATTTT.

This clonotype has more than one count but fewer than ten. V usage is TRBV18 and J usage is TRBJ2-2, with D possibly TRBD1 on 5 matching bases. V was shortened by 0 bases and J by 4 bases, with 12 bases between the two germline ends. The CDR3 loop spans 16 amino acids. The germline gives CDR1 KGHSH, CDR2 LQKENI. The CDR3 DNA reads TGTGCCAGCTCACCACCGTTTGGCCAGGGCACCGGGGAGCTGTTTTTT. This translates into CASSPPFGQGTGELFF.

This clonotype was detected a few times. The rearrangement joins TRBV6-5 to TRBJ2-3; D uncertain. The germline V gene has CDR1 MNHEY and CDR2 SVGAGI. The V end lost 0 bases, the J end lost 6 bases, and 10 bases lay between the germline ends. This CDR3 contains 14 residues. The CDR3 nucleotides are TGTGCCAGCAGTTACTCGACCCGTAGGGATACGCAGTATTTT. It yields the protein CASSYSTRRDTQYF.

This clonotype showed up just a few times. V usage is TRBV20-1 and J usage is TRBJ2-3; 10 bases are shared with TRBD2. The V and J ends lost 5 bases and 4 bases, in that order; junction bases with no gene match: 9. Germline V lookup: CDR1 DFQATT, CDR2 SNEGSKA (reference sequence). The CDR3 is 15 amino acids. CDR3 bases: TGCAGTGCTCTGAGCGGGAGGGCCCGGCCAGATACGCAGTATTTT. Translation gives CSALSGRARPDTQYF.

Of note for this clonotype: At one boundary the junction diverges from the germline segment, which might be a read error. The V and J genes are TRBV5-5 and TRBJ1-1; the match to TRBD1 covers 9 bases. The CDR3 length is 14 residues. The germline V gene has CDR1 SGHKS and CDR2 YYEKEE (reference sequence). The CDR3 sequence is CASSSGTGNCEPFF. CDR3 nucleotides: TGTGCCAGCAGCTCCGGGACAGGGAACTGTGAACCTTTCTTT. Combining the CDR3 with reference TRBV5-5 and TRBJ1-1 gives the whole variable domain DAGVTQSPTHLIKTRGQQVTLRCSPISGHKSVSWYQQVLGQGPQFIFQYYEKEERGRGNFPDRFSARQFPNYSSELNVNALLLGDSALYLCASSSGTGNCEPFFGQGTRLTVV.

This clonotype was found a few times. The chain employs TRBV5-1 and TRBJ1-1; 8 positions agree with TRBD1. The CDR3 has 15 amino acids. Germline V lookup: CDR1 SGHRS, CDR2 YFSETQ. J gave up 3 bases and V 6 bases, and 10 bases lay outside the gene matches. The chain's CDR3 is CASTPRTGWHTEAFF. CDR3 sequence (DNA): TGCGCCAGCACCCCCCGGACAGGGTGGCACACTGAAGCTTTCTTT.

V gene TRBV5-1 combines with J gene TRBJ2-1, with 11 bases that match TRBD2. The CDR3 runs to 18 residues. The V segment lost 0 bases and the J segment 0 bases; nucleotides outside the gene matches: 5. Germline lookup yields CDR1 SGHRS and CDR2 YFSETQ. CDR3 sequence: CASSLALAGGISYNEQFF. CDR3 DNA: TGCGCCAGCAGCTTGGCTCTAGCGGGAGGCATCTCCTACAATGAGCAGTTCTTC. Full variable domain (outside the CDR3, taken from reference TRBV5-1 and TRBJ2-1): KAGVTQTPRYLIKTRGQQVTLSCSPISGHRSVSWYQQTPGQGLQFLFEYFSETQRNKGNFPGRFSGRQFSNSRSEMNVSTLELGDSALYLCASSLALAGGISYNEQFFGPGTRLTVL.

This clonotype was seen a few times. This chain connects TRBV28 to TRBJ2-3; 9 positions agree with TRBD2. The CDR3 spans 17 residues. In germline, CDR1 is MDHEN, CDR2 SYDVKM. Germline trimming cut 4 bases from V and 2 bases from J; bases unmatched to any gene: 10. The CDR3 protein is CASSSSSGRSSTDTQYF. CDR3 coding DNA: TGTGCCAGCAGTTCCTCCAGCGGGAGGTCCTCCACAGATACGCAGTATTTT.

The V and J genes are TRBV5-1 and TRBJ1-2; TRBD1 aligns across 7 bases. With 4 bases clipped from V and 6 bases from J, the junction kept 18 bases outside the gene matches. CDR1 SGHRS and CDR2 YFSETQ come from the germline V gene. The CDR3 is made up of 17 amino acids. This CDR3 is CASSLRQGDVVLDGYTF. CDR3 bases: TGCGCCAGCAGCCTCAGACAGGGCGATGTAGTCTTGGATGGCTACACCTTC.

This clonotype was seen many times. This rearrangement joins TRBV27 to TRBJ2-2; 9 bases are a match to TRBD2. J lost 3 bases, V lost 6 bases, and 14 bases had no gene match. Per the germline V gene, CDR1 is MNHEY and CDR2 is SMNVEV (reference sequence). The CDR3 is made up of 18 amino acids. This CDR3 is CASSRPYSGGGYTGELFF. CDR3 sequence (DNA): TGTGCCAGCAGCCGACCGTATAGCGGGGGAGGATACACCGGGGAGCTGTTTTTT.